Listed here is a single TCR beta chain. Sequencing used immunoSEQ multiplex PCR; TCRdb keeps in-frame clones, though not all of them. The sample contains roughly 100,000 clones, around 89% of which appear only once. This sample was included in a study of control samples from healthy donors and cancer patients. This clonotype was sampled from a man between 60 and 75 years old with lung cancer. Input material: PBMCs.

The CDR3 loop reads CASSYGSTGANSPLHF. The CDR3 DNA reads as TGTGCCAGCAGTTACGGAAGTACAGGGGCTAATTCACCCCTCCACTTT. This rearrangement joins TRBV6-2 or TRBV6-3 to TRBJ1-6, with 7 positions matching TRBD1. Germline-derived CDR1 and CDR2 are MNHEY and SVGEGT. After removal of 2 bases from V and 6 bases from J, the junction contained 7 bases not matched to a gene. The length of the CDR3 is 16 residues.